Listed below are T cell receptor beta chains from one sample, sequenced in a study of T cells in Graves' hyperthyroidism and ophthalmopathy. TCRdb called the multiplex PCR reads again in MiXCR, with one record for every CDR3 protein. The sample contains over 250,000 distinct CDR3 sequences, 22% of which appear only once. Sequenced material: blood. These TCRs come from a man younger than 40 with Graves' ophthalmopathy. Each CDR3 is given with its conserved first and last residue. The D gene is left open where the match is weak. Clone size is shown for a subset of rows, as once, few, many or a class of expanded clone.

D gene	CDR3 length	V gene	clone size	J gene	CDR3 protein	CDR3 DNA
NA	15	TRBV4-1	NA	TRBJ1-1	CASSQGFGWAVEAFF	TGCGCCAGCAGCCAAGGGTTCGGTTGGGCGGTTGAAGCTTTCTTT
TRBD2	16	TRBV20-1	few	TRBJ2-2	CSARPSGRAYTGELFF	TGCAGTGCTAGACCTAGCGGGAGGGCCTACACCGGGGAGCTGTTTTTT
NA	17	TRBV11-3	many	TRBJ2-1	CASSLDRGTATYNEQFF	TGTGCCAGCAGCTTAGATCGCGGGACCGCAACCTACAATGAGCAGTTCTTC
NA	17	TRBV3-1	NA	TRBJ2-2	CASSHTPDGANTGELFF	TGTGCCAGCAGCCACACACCAGACGGAGCGAACACCGGGGAGCTGTTTTTT
TRBD1	16	TRBV2	many	TRBJ1-5	CASSRTGGAAGQPQHF	TGTGCCAGCAGCAGGACAGGGGGCGCCGCCGGTCAGCCCCAGCATTTT
TRBD1	14	TRBV28	few	TRBJ2-5	CASSLGTGVETQYF	TGTGCCAGCAGCCTCGGGACAGGGGTGGAGACCCAGTACTTC
NA	11	TRBV24-1	NA	TRBJ2-1	CATSDSSEQFF	TGTGCCACCAGTGATTCAAGTGAGCAGTTCTTC
NA	15	TRBV3-1	many	TRBJ1-2	CASSQDWGGNYGYTF	TGTGCCAGCAGCCAAGACTGGGGCGGAAACTATGGCTACACCTTC
NA	16	TRBV12-3/TRBV12-4	few	TRBJ2-3	CASSLGYRQLTDTQYF	TGTGCCAGCAGTTTAGGGTATCGGCAGCTCACAGATACGCAGTATTTT
NA	14	TRBV9	few	TRBJ2-3	CASSPPDWLDTQYF	TGTGCCAGCAGCCCCCCGGACTGGTTGGATACGCAGTATTTT
TRBD2	16	TRBV20-1	NA	TRBJ2-5	CSASPHLAGVRETQYF	TGCAGTGCCAGCCCGCACCTAGCGGGAGTGCGAGAGACCCAGTACTTC
NA	12	TRBV6-1	NA	TRBJ2-1	CASSLLWDEQFF	TGTGCCAGCAGCCTACTGTGGGATGAGCAGTTCTTC
NA	14	TRBV28	many	TRBJ2-5	CASSLAGLGETQYF	TGTGCCAGCAGTTTAGCAGGGTTGGGAGAGACCCAGTACTTC
NA	12	TRBV11-1	NA	TRBJ2-1	CASRRLNNEQFF	TGTGCCAGCAGACGACTAAACAATGAGCAGTTCTTC
TRBD1	14	TRBV30	NA	TRBJ2-7	CAWDPGQGGHEQYF	TGTGCCTGGGACCCGGGACAGGGGGGCCACGAGCAGTACTTC
TRBD2	14	TRBV9	NA	TRBJ2-5	CASSVAGGGETQYF	TGTGCCAGCAGCGTAGCTGGGGGGGGGGAGACCCAGTACTTC
TRBD2	15	TRBV5-8	NA	TRBJ2-1	CASSPGLAVNNEQFF	TGTGCCAGCAGCCCGGGACTAGCGGTAAACAATGAGCAGTTCTTC
NA	12	TRBV29-1	many	TRBJ1-2	CSVGQGHYGYTF	TGCAGCGTTGGTCAGGGCCACTATGGCTACACCTTC
TRBD2	16	TRBV7-9	many	TRBJ2-1	CASNPSGSFSYNEQFF	TGTGCCAGCAACCCTAGCGGGAGTTTCTCCTACAATGAGCAGTTCTTC
TRBD1	14	TRBV12-3/TRBV12-4	many	TRBJ1-1	CASSLDRGTPEAFF	TGTGCCAGCAGTTTGGACAGGGGTACCCCTGAAGCTTTCTTT
NA	17	TRBV30	few	TRBJ2-1	CAWSPLPGEFSYNEQFF	TGTGCCTGGAGTCCTCTCCCCGGGGAATTTTCCTACAATGAGCAGTTCTTC
NA	15	TRBV11-3	many	TRBJ2-1	CASNLQGMASNEQFF	TGTGCCAGCAATTTACAGGGAATGGCTAGCAATGAGCAGTTCTTC
NA	15	TRBV15	NA	TRBJ2-5	CATSRGHLQQETQYF	TGTGCCACCAGCAGAGGACACCTCCAGCAAGAGACCCAGTACTTC
TRBD2	16	TRBV5-5	many	TRBJ2-1	CASSSLTSAVYNEQFF	TGTGCCAGCAGCTCGCTGACTAGCGCCGTTTACAATGAGCAGTTCTTC
NA	15	TRBV11-2	NA	TRBJ2-2	CASSLEGPGTGELFF	TGTGCCAGCAGCTTAGAGGGTCCGGGCACCGGGGAGCTGTTTTTT
TRBD1	15	TRBV27	NA	TRBJ1-1	CASLSGQGRNTEAFF	TGTGCCAGCCTTTCCGGACAGGGAAGGAACACTGAAGCTTTCTTT
TRBD2	15	TRBV20-1	NA	TRBJ2-7	CSARDLGGRRPEQYF	TGCAGTGCTAGAGATTTGGGCGGGAGACGCCCCGAGCAGTACTTC
TRBD2	15	TRBV12-3/TRBV12-4	many	TRBJ2-7	CASSDRGGRALEQYF	TGTGCCAGCAGTGATCGGGGCGGGAGGGCCCTCGAGCAGTACTTC
NA	13	TRBV28	many	TRBJ2-2	CAVPRKISGELFF	TGTGCCGTTCCCCGGAAGATCAGCGGGGAGCTGTTTTTT
TRBD1	15	TRBV18	NA	TRBJ1-4	CASSPYRGLREKLFF	TGTGCCAGCTCACCGTACAGGGGGCTCCGTGAAAAACTGTTTTTT
TRBD1	16	TRBV28	NA	TRBJ1-5	CASTNRGTGLNQPQHF	TGTGCCAGCACTAATAGGGGGACAGGGCTCAATCAGCCCCAGCATTTT
NA	15	TRBV6-6	few	TRBJ1-5	CASSYSGRSNQPQHF	TGTGCCAGCAGTTACTCGGGACGGTCAAATCAGCCCCAGCATTTT
TRBD2	18	TRBV11-2	many	TRBJ2-7	CASSEKISSGRFSYEQYF	TGTGCCAGCAGCGAAAAGATCTCGAGCGGGAGATTCTCCTACGAGCAGTACTTC
TRBD2	15	TRBV28	NA	TRBJ2-5	CASRPAGGIQETQYF	TGTGCCAGCAGACCAGCGGGAGGCATCCAAGAGACCCAGTACTTC
NA	16	TRBV7-6	NA	TRBJ2-2	CASSALAVGSTGELFF	TGTGCCAGCAGCGCCCTCGCAGTGGGCAGCACCGGGGAGCTGTTTTTT
TRBD2	18	TRBV24-1	NA	TRBJ2-1	CATSDRAGGRHTFNEQFF	TGTGCCACCAGTGACCGCGCCGGCGGGAGGCATACGTTCAATGAGCAGTTCTTC
TRBD2	14	TRBV7-3	many	TRBJ2-7	CASSFSGRAGEQYF	TGTGCCAGCAGCTTTAGCGGGAGGGCCGGCGAGCAGTACTTC
NA	16	TRBV9	once	TRBJ2-3	CASSVVSGIGTDTQYF	TGTGCCAGCAGCGTAGTATCAGGGATCGGCACAGATACGCAGTATTTT
NA	13	TRBV15	few	TRBJ1-1	CATSRARNTEAFF	TGTGCCACCAGCAGAGCTAGGAACACTGAAGCTTTCTTT
NA	15	TRBV7-8	few	TRBJ2-2	CASSFEGLITGELFF	TGTGCCAGCAGCTTCGAGGGACTTATCACCGGGGAGCTGTTTTTT
TRBD1	14	TRBV5-6	NA	TRBJ2-7	CASSTGQGDDEQYF	TGTGCCAGCAGCACGGGACAGGGTGATGACGAGCAGTACTTC
NA	14	TRBV7-9	many	TRBJ2-7	CASSSGRTIYEQYF	TGTGCCAGCAGCTCCGGACGGACGATCTACGAGCAGTACTTC